This TCR beta chain came from a study of T cell repertoires in cytomegalovirus infection (dated by TCRdb to between 2018 and 2021). In the study overall: Donor HLA type was relevant to the analysis, as public TCR beta signatures indicated carriage of CMV infection together with the matching HLA type.

This clonotype was detected only a few times. The specificity of this receptor is unknown. Qualities for individual bases were not recorded, and no much larger clone is one base off. Study-level results and caveats: The ex vivo response was dominated by HLA-C-restricted CMV-specific TCR beta clonotypes, which also provided the single most frequent clonotype in two of eight donors. In both this cohort and an independent roughly 400-donor cohort, the cumulative frequency of public TCR beta family members distinguished carriers of CMV infection plus the relevant HLA type.

This sample was sequenced with an Illumina HiSeq 1500. Through fastp at Q25 and MiXCR, TCRdb rebuilt clones from the public reads, retaining in-frame beta chains. Rows matching on CDR3 protein sequence are summarized as one entry with the most common DNA and genes. The table for this sample lists about 310,000 distinct CDR3 sequences; about 17% of them were counted only once. In total, the top ten clones hold more than 10% of the sample. The sequence was obtained from a human donor in good health (CMV status not recorded). Some clones in this sample may be carry-over from other donors' samples. Sequencing input: PBMCs.

CDR3 reads: CASSPTHTGQPQHF. The nucleotide sequence is given as TGTGCCAGCAGCCCCACCCATACGGGGCAGCCCCAGCATTTT. This chain joins TRBV28 to TRBJ1-5, with the D gene call left open. Reading from cysteine to phenylalanine, the CDR3 counts 14 amino acids. Of the read, only the CDR3 DNA is kept; its 42 bases are in frame from base 1. The germline V gene sets CDR1 to MDHEN and CDR2 to SYDVKM. Cut back by 6 bases and 7 bases, the V and J ends lie 16 bases apart.